This TCR beta chain appears in the sequencing data of a study of T cells expressing NK-cell markers. Germline values: CDR1 SNHLY, CDR2 FYNNEI. This CDR3 has 17 residues. TCRdb re-called the 5' RACE reads; every CDR3 protein appears as one record, without DNA. This sample's clone table lists 500,000 to 700,000 distinct CDR3 sequences. This receptor was taken from a man between 18 and 35 years old in good health. Sample: blood T cells: a sorted CD56 or NKG2C T cell subset, CD4+ or CD8+ T cells, or bulk PBMC T cells (not recorded which). The rearrangement joins TRBV2 to TRBJ2-5; lacking DNA, the TRBD2 call made by TCRdb goes unchecked. This CDR3 is CATFPGSGSPGGETQYF.